This passage covers 26 T cell receptor beta chains from one sample sequenced in a study of blood T cell repertoires in COVID-19. TCRdb's table, derived via immunoSEQ multiplex PCR, lists solely in-frame clones and lacks some. The repertoire holds 220,000 or so clones, with 75% to 85% as singletons. Sequencing was done on a sample of peripheral blood. The receptor set was obtained from a woman of 80 years or more with COVID-19, enrolled during active disease.

The chain combines TRBV5-6 with TRBJ1-1; D unclear. V was clipped by 6 bases and J by 3 bases, with 12 bases between them. The CDR3 covers 13 residues. Germline assignment: CDR1 SGHDT and CDR2 YYEEEE. Here the CDR3 reads CASKPGRDTEAFF. The CDR3 bases are TGTGCCAGCAAACCGGGGAGGGACACTGAAGCTTTCTTT.

The chain carries TRBV3-1 (or the pseudogene TRBV3-2) and TRBJ1-2; D may be TRBD1 (5 bases). The CDR3 loop spans 14 amino acids. V lost 1 base and J lost 8, with 14 bases in between. Looked up from germline, CDR1 is LGHDT and CDR2 is YNNKEL (reference sequence). DNA for the CDR3: TGTGCCAGCAGCCAAGTCCTTACGGGGGGAGGCTACACCTTC. This translates into CASSQVLTGGGYTF.

The chain employs TRBV27 and TRBJ1-2, with 7 bases lining up with TRBD1. Germline V CDR1 and CDR2: MNHEY, SMNVEV (reference sequence). CDR3 length equals 15 residues. With 6 bases clipped from V and 0 bases from J, the junction kept 7 bases outside the gene matches. CDR3 DNA: TGTGCCAGCAGGGGACAGCCCCACTCTAACTATGGCTACACCTTC. Translated, it gives CASRGQPHSNYGYTF.

The J gene is TRBJ2-2, the V gene TRBV28; 14 nucleotides align to TRBD2. This CDR3 spans 19 amino acids. Trimming cost V 3 bases and J 0 bases; bases outside gene matches: 6. CDR1 and CDR2 from the germline V gene are MDHEN and SYDVKM. The CDR3 region is CASSFGLAGGRANTGELFF. In nucleotides, the CDR3 is TGTGCCAGCAGTTTCGGACTAGCGGGGGGACGAGCGAACACCGGGGAGCTGTTTTTT.

This sequence joins TRBV5-1 and TRBJ1-2, with 8 positions matching TRBD1. This CDR3 region has 16 residues. The ends lost 1 base at V and 4 bases at J; junction bases unmatched: 9. CDR1 SGHRS and CDR2 YFSETQ come from the germline V gene. CDR3 protein: CASSLSSAGGGYGYTF. CDR3 coding DNA: TGCGCCAGCAGCTTGTCCTCGGCAGGGGGCGGCTATGGCTACACCTTC.

The chain links TRBV9 to TRBJ2-7, with 9 bases that match TRBD2. This CDR3 is 15 amino acids long. The V gene's germline CDR1 is SGDLS and CDR2 YYNGEE. Trimming cost V 0 bases and J 6 bases; bases outside gene matches: 7. In DNA, the CDR3 is TGTGCCAGCAGCGTAGAAGGCGGGAGGGCCGGCGAGCAGTACTTC. Residues: CASSVEGGRAGEQYF.

V gene TRBV5-1 combines with J gene TRBJ1-1; TRBD1 matches 9 bases. The CDR3 runs 15 residues. Looked up from germline, CDR1 is SGHRS and CDR2 is YFSETQ. J lost 5 bases, V lost 2 bases, and 7 bases had no gene match. Here the CDR3 DNA reads TGCGCCAGCAGCTTAGGTGGGACAGGGAGGACTGAAGCTTTCTTT. Translated, it gives CASSLGGTGRTEAFF. The full variable domain, rest sourced from reference TRBV5-1 and TRBJ1-1, is KAGVTQTPRYLIKTRGQQVTLSCSPISGHRSVSWYQQTPGQGLQFLFEYFSETQRNKGNFPGRFSGRQFSNSRSEMNVSTLELGDSALYLCASSLGGTGRTEAFFGQGTRLTVV.

This rearrangement joins TRBV5-4 to TRBJ2-5; D is perhaps TRBD1 (6 bases). Between the trimmed V and J ends, which lost 2 bases and 4 bases, there was a span of 18 bases. CDR1 is SGHNT and CDR2 is YYREEE in the germline V gene (reference sequence). This CDR3 comprises 16 residues. The CDR3, as DNA: TGTGCCAGCAGCTTAATGAAAGGGGGAGATCTAGAGACCCAGTACTTC. It translates to CASSLMKGGDLETQYF. Variable domain in full (rest from reference TRBV5-4 and TRBJ2-5): ETGVTQSPTHLIKTRGQQVTLRCSSQSGHNTVSWYQQALGQGPQFIFQYYREEENGRGNFPPRFSGLQFPNYSSELNVNALELDDSALYLCASSLMKGGDLETQYFGPGTRLLVL.

This chain links TRBV2 with TRBJ1-1; D is ambiguous. The CDR3 consists of 12 residues. V was clipped by 5 bases and J by 6 bases, with 10 bases between them. The germline gives CDR1 SNHLY, CDR2 FYNNEI. This chain's CDR3 is CASSSRAAEAFF. CDR3 nucleotide sequence: TGTGCCAGCAGTTCGAGGGCTGCTGAAGCTTTCTTT.

This clone was found a few times. The same CDR3 can be traced to other DNA sequences in this sample. The chain couples TRBV18 to TRBJ2-3, with D perhaps TRBD2 (5 bases). The V and J ends lost 2 bases and 4 bases respectively, with 7 bases between them. The CDR3 loop spans 13 amino acids. Germline values: CDR1 KGHSH, CDR2 LQKENI. CDR3 DNA: TGTGCCAGCTCACCAGGGAGAGCAGATACGCAGTATTTT. Translated: CASSPGRADTQYF.

The chain links TRBV2 to TRBJ1-1; D perhaps matches TRBD1 (5 bases). CDR3 size: 15 residues. The germline V gene encodes CDR1 SNHLY and CDR2 FYNNEI. Trimming removed 6 bases from V and 0 bases from J, with 14 bases in between. In DNA, the CDR3 is TGTGCCAGCAGCCCCAGGGTTCCCATGAACACTGAAGCTTTCTTT. Translated: CASSPRVPMNTEAFF.

The chain uses TRBV19 and TRBJ1-1; the D gene is possibly TRBD1 (6 bases). Per the germline V gene, CDR1 is LNHDA and CDR2 is SQIVND (reference sequence). The V end was cut by 6 bases, the J end by 5 bases, with 13 bases between. This CDR3 is built from 13 residues. The CDR3 DNA follows: TGTGCCAGTAGAGAACAGGGTAGGACTGAAGCTTTCTTT. Protein product: CASREQGRTEAFF.

The V and J genes are TRBV19 and TRBJ1-2; TRBD1 matches 9 bases. The CDR3 runs to 15 residues. Trimming at V came to 6 bases and at J to 8 bases, leaving 13 bases not matched to a gene. CDR1 and CDR2 (germline): LNHDA, SQIVND (reference sequence). CDR3 bases: TGTGCCAGTAGGGAAACAGGGGGCGTTTACTCAGGCTACACCTTC. Translation gives CASRETGGVYSGYTF.

The chain combines TRBV5-6 with TRBJ2-1; TRBD1 might be the D (5 bases). CDR1 and CDR2 from the germline V gene are SGHDT and YYEEEE. Deletions cut 3 bases from V and 10 bases from J, with 26 bases between. This CDR3 comprises 17 residues. CDR3 in amino acids: CASSWDFNSLVGREQFF. The CDR3 nucleotides read TGTGCCAGCAGCTGGGATTTCAACTCCCTCGTGGGGCGGGAGCAGTTCTTC.

The chain couples TRBV6-4 to TRBJ1-2; possible D gene TRBD1, 6 bases. Germline CDR1 and CDR2: MRHNA and SNTAGT. CDR3 length equals 17 residues. Between the trimmed V and J ends, which lost 0 bases and 3 bases, there was a span of 17 bases. The CDR3: CASSDSEGGGSYYGYTF. In DNA, the CDR3 is TGTGCCAGCAGTGACTCGGAAGGGGGGGGCAGCTACTATGGCTACACCTTC.

The chain carries TRBV2 and TRBJ1-2, with 8 positions matching TRBD1. The CDR3 loop spans 12 amino acids. V lost 8 bases to trimming and J lost 7 bases; unmatched junction nucleotides: 6. Looked up from germline, CDR1 is SNHLY and CDR2 is FYNNEI. The CDR3 protein is CASGGQGGGYTF. DNA for the CDR3: TGTGCCAGCGGTGGACAGGGAGGTGGCTACACCTTC.

A word on this clone: At the DNA level, this CDR3 is encoded by other sequences in the same sample as well. The chain uses TRBV6-2 or TRBV6-3 and TRBJ2-3; D gene uncertain. The V gene's germline CDR1 is MNHEY and CDR2 SVGEGT. The ends were cut back, 4 bases at V and 4 bases at J, with 3 bases in the middle. CDR3 length equals 11 residues. The DNA of the CDR3 is TGTGCCAGCAGTTCCGCAGATACGCAGTATTTT. Protein sequence: CASSSADTQYF.

This chain connects TRBV24-1 to TRBJ1-1; 10 bases align to TRBD1. Per the germline V gene, CDR1 is KGHDR and CDR2 is SFDVKD. Trimming cost V 7 bases and J 4 bases; bases outside gene matches: 11. The CDR3 is 16 residues long. The CDR3 here is CATSKSGTGAGTEAFF. The CDR3 nucleotides are TGTGCCACCAGCAAGTCCGGGACAGGGGCGGGCACTGAAGCTTTCTTT.

V gene TRBV9 combines with J gene TRBJ2-2; maybe TRBD2 (5 bases). Trimming stripped 0 bases from V and 2 bases from J, with 11 bases between. Germline V lookup: CDR1 SGDLS, CDR2 YYNGEE. This CDR3 spans 16 amino acids. The CDR3 protein is CASSVGASLNTGELFF. The CDR3 region has the DNA TGTGCCAGCAGCGTAGGGGCTAGCCTTAACACCGGGGAGCTGTTTTTT.

This chain links TRBV6-5 with TRBJ2-5, with TRBD1 matching over 8 bases. The J segment lost 5 bases and the V segment lost 7 bases, leaving 12 bases of the junction unmatched. The CDR3 spans 15 residues. Germline CDR1 is MNHEY and CDR2 is SVGAGI. CDR3 sequence: CASNQGQGVRETQYF. As DNA, the CDR3 is TGTGCCAGCAATCAAGGACAGGGCGTTAGGGAGACCCAGTACTTC.

J is TRBJ1-1 and V is TRBV6-5, with 8 bases lining up with TRBD1. The germline V gene has CDR1 MNHEY and CDR2 SVGAGI. This CDR3 is 13 amino acids long. J lost 6 bases, V lost 5 bases, and 5 bases had no gene match. The CDR3 sequence: CASSRQGKAEAFF. DNA of the CDR3: TGTGCCAGCAGTCGACAGGGGAAGGCTGAAGCTTTCTTT.

The chain links TRBV28 to TRBJ1-2; unclear D gene. Germline values: CDR1 MDHEN, CDR2 SYDVKM. The CDR3 extends over 14 amino acids. Trimming took off 6 bases at V and 4 bases at J, with 15 bases between the two ends. The CDR3: CASRTGSNPYGYTF. In nucleotides, the CDR3 is TGTGCCAGCAGAACGGGAAGTAACCCCTATGGCTACACCTTC.

The chain employs TRBV11-3 and TRBJ2-3; TRBD2 might be the D (5 bases). The CDR3 extends over 15 amino acids. V was trimmed by 1 base and J by 5 bases, leaving 13 bases between them. In germline, CDR1 is SGHNT, CDR2 YENEEA. CDR3 loop: CASSLGGRVGDTQYF. The CDR3 DNA sequence: TGTGCCAGCAGCTTAGGCGGGCGGGTTGGAGATACGCAGTATTTT.

This clone was detected once. The rearrangement uses TRBV25-1 and TRBJ2-1; TRBD2 matches at 9 bases. Trimming took 3 bases from V and 6 from J; bases not matched to a gene: 6. Germline V gene data show CDR1 as MGHDK and CDR2 as SYGVNS. The CDR3 is 15 residues long. The CDR3 DNA follows: TGTGCCAGCAGTGACCGGGCTAGCGGGGCCAATGAGCAGTTCTTC. This codes for CASSDRASGANEQFF.

As DNA, the CDR3 is TGTGCCAGCAGCGTAGGAGGGACAACCCAAGAGACCCAGTACTTC. This translates into CASSVGGTTQETQYF. The chain recombines TRBV9 with TRBJ2-5; a weak D match, TRBD1 (6 bases). Looked up from germline, CDR1 is SGDLS and CDR2 is YYNGEE. Trimming removed 0 bases at V and 1 base at J, with 10 bases between. The CDR3 totals 15 residues.

The chain employs TRBV7-2 and TRBJ1-3, with D perhaps TRBD1 (6 bases). CDR1 is SGHTA and CDR2 is FQGNSA in the germline V gene. This CDR3 is built from 15 residues. Trimming stripped 5 bases from V and 0 bases from J, with 11 bases between. The CDR3 DNA reads TGTGCCAGCAGCCTCACAGGGTTCTCTGGAAACACCATATATTTT. Its translation is CASSLTGFSGNTIYF.